Listed below are T cell receptor beta chains from one sample, sequenced in a study of PD-1 blockade in classical Hodgkin lymphoma. Clones were read by immunoSEQ multiplex PCR, and TCRdb kept only the in-frame ones, dropping some. The sample gives around 35,000 clones, roughly 88% of which show up once; roughly 7.7% is in the top ten. This sample comprised peripheral blood mononuclear cells (PBMCs), obtained before the second cycle of nivolumab. These receptors were obtained from a human donor with classical Hodgkin lymphoma. The CDR3 runs from the conserved cysteine through the conserved F or W. The order of the fields is V gene, clone size, J gene, D gene, CDR3 DNA, CDR3 protein. The D gene is left open where the match is weak. Rows may omit the clone size; those that give it use once, few, many or a size class.

v_call: TRBV6-5; clone_size: .; j_call: TRBJ2-1; d_call: .; cdr3_nt: TGTGCCAGCAGTTACTCGCAGGGATGGTTTAATGAGCAGTTCTTC; cdr3_aa: CASSYSQGWFNEQFF
v_call: TRBV6-5; clone_size: .; j_call: TRBJ1-2; d_call: TRBD1; cdr3_nt: TGTGCCAGCAGTTACTCTAGGGGGGACAGGGGTTTTGGCTACACCTTC; cdr3_aa: CASSYSRGDRGFGYTF
v_call: TRBV6-6; clone_size: .; j_call: TRBJ2-1; d_call: TRBD1; cdr3_nt: TGTGCCAGCGCGGGGGACAGGGGTGTGAGTGAGCAGTTCTTC; cdr3_aa: CASAGDRGVSEQFF
v_call: TRBV28; clone_size: few; j_call: TRBJ2-7; d_call: TRBD2; cdr3_nt: TGTGCCAGCAGTTACATAGCGGGAGGGTCCTACGAGCAGTACTTC; cdr3_aa: CASSYIAGGSYEQYF
v_call: TRBV10-3; clone_size: .; j_call: TRBJ2-2; d_call: .; cdr3_nt: TGTGCCATCAGTGAGTCGTGGACACCAAACACCGGGGAGCTGTTTTTT; cdr3_aa: CAISESWTPNTGELFF
v_call: TRBV6-5; clone_size: .; j_call: TRBJ2-7; d_call: .; cdr3_nt: TGTGCCAGCAGTTACTCTCCGACGGGGGGCCTTTACGAGCAGTACTTC; cdr3_aa: CASSYSPTGGLYEQYF
v_call: TRBV20-1; clone_size: .; j_call: TRBJ2-3; d_call: .; cdr3_nt: TGCAGTGCTAGCATCTCGGATACGCAGTATTTT; cdr3_aa: CSASISDTQYF
v_call: TRBV11-2; clone_size: once; j_call: TRBJ2-5; d_call: .; cdr3_nt: TGTGCCAGCAGCCACTTCGGTCTGCAAGAGACCCAGTACTTC; cdr3_aa: CASSHFGLQETQYF
v_call: TRBV10-1; clone_size: once; j_call: TRBJ1-4; d_call: TRBD1; cdr3_nt: TGCGCCAGCATCCCGGGACAGGGTTGGCAAAAACTGTTTTTT; cdr3_aa: CASIPGQGWQKLFF
v_call: TRBV29-1; clone_size: .; j_call: TRBJ2-7; d_call: TRBD1; cdr3_nt: TGCAGCGTTGAAGCCCGAAACGGGACAGGTTCCTACGAGCAGTACTTC; cdr3_aa: CSVEARNGTGSYEQYF
v_call: TRBV9; clone_size: .; j_call: TRBJ2-1; d_call: .; cdr3_nt: TGTGCCAGCAGCGTCAGTACCAATGAGCAGTTCTTC; cdr3_aa: CASSVSTNEQFF
v_call: TRBV29-1; clone_size: .; j_call: TRBJ2-7; d_call: .; cdr3_nt: TGCAGCGTTGTAGGGAGCTCCTACGAGCAGTACTTC; cdr3_aa: CSVVGSSYEQYF
v_call: TRBV6-4; clone_size: .; j_call: TRBJ2-3; d_call: .; cdr3_nt: TGTGCCAGCAGTGACTCGGGGGCGGTCACAGATACGCAGTATTTT; cdr3_aa: CASSDSGAVTDTQYF
v_call: TRBV27; clone_size: .; j_call: TRBJ2-1; d_call: .; cdr3_nt: TGTGCCAGCACCCGGTGGTCTATCTCCTACAATGAGCAGTTCTTC; cdr3_aa: CASTRWSISYNEQFF
v_call: TRBV18; clone_size: once; j_call: TRBJ1-2; d_call: .; cdr3_nt: TGTGCCAGCTCACCACCCGACAGAAAAGGCTACACCTTC; cdr3_aa: CASSPPDRKGYTF
v_call: TRBV29-1; clone_size: .; j_call: TRBJ2-1; d_call: .; cdr3_nt: TGCAGCGCAACGAAGAGTTCCCACAATGAGCAGTTCTTC; cdr3_aa: CSATKSSHNEQFF
v_call: TRBV6-5; clone_size: .; j_call: TRBJ1-5; d_call: TRBD1; cdr3_nt: TGTGCCAGTGGAACAGGGGGCAGTCAGCCCCAGCATTTT; cdr3_aa: CASGTGGSQPQHF
v_call: TRBV6-4; clone_size: .; j_call: TRBJ1-2; d_call: .; cdr3_nt: TGTGCCAGCAGAGCAGGGACTAACTATGGCTACACCTTC; cdr3_aa: CASRAGTNYGYTF
v_call: TRBV5-4; clone_size: .; j_call: TRBJ1-1; d_call: TRBD1; cdr3_nt: TGTGCCAGCAGCCCTTTCGGGACAGCCTACACTGAAGCTTTCTTT; cdr3_aa: CASSPFGTAYTEAFF
v_call: TRBV19; clone_size: .; j_call: TRBJ1-4; d_call: TRBD1; cdr3_nt: TGTGCCAGTAGTAGAGGGGGACAGATTAATGAAAAACTGTTTTTT; cdr3_aa: CASSRGGQINEKLFF
v_call: TRBV29-1; clone_size: .; j_call: TRBJ1-4; d_call: .; cdr3_nt: TGCAGCGTTCTGGGGTTAGGGGCAACTAATGAAAAACTGTTTTTT; cdr3_aa: CSVLGLGATNEKLFF
v_call: TRBV11-3; clone_size: .; j_call: TRBJ1-1; d_call: TRBD1; cdr3_nt: TGTGCCAGCAGCTACTCACCCGCAGGGGGCACTGAAGCTTTCTTT; cdr3_aa: CASSYSPAGGTEAFF
v_call: TRBV6-1; clone_size: .; j_call: TRBJ1-5; d_call: .; cdr3_nt: TGTGCCAGTAGGGGGGCGAATCAGCCCCAGCATTTT; cdr3_aa: CASRGANQPQHF
v_call: TRBV4-1; clone_size: .; j_call: TRBJ2-2; d_call: TRBD2; cdr3_nt: TGCGCCAGCAGGCCCGGGACTAGCATTGACGGGGAGCTGTTTTTT; cdr3_aa: CASRPGTSIDGELFF
v_call: TRBV9; clone_size: .; j_call: TRBJ2-5; d_call: .; cdr3_nt: TGTGCCAGCAGCGTAGCGTTCAGATGGGAGACCCAGTACTTC; cdr3_aa: CASSVAFRWETQYF
v_call: TRBV10-3; clone_size: .; j_call: TRBJ2-1; d_call: .; cdr3_nt: TGTGCCATCAGTGCCAAGAGTGAGCAGTTCTTC; cdr3_aa: CAISAKSEQFF
v_call: TRBV7-3; clone_size: .; j_call: TRBJ2-7; d_call: TRBD1; cdr3_nt: TGTGCCAGCAGCCGCACCGGGACAGGGGTCTCCTACGAGCAGTACTTC; cdr3_aa: CASSRTGTGVSYEQYF
v_call: TRBV9; clone_size: .; j_call: TRBJ2-1; d_call: TRBD2; cdr3_nt: TGTGCCAGCAGCGTAGATAAGCGGGAGGGCTACAATGAGCAGTTCTTC; cdr3_aa: CASSVDKREGYNEQFF
v_call: TRBV7-7; clone_size: .; j_call: TRBJ2-6; d_call: .; cdr3_nt: TGCGCCAGCAGCAAGGGAAGAGTGCCACAAAGTCGGGCCAACGTCCTGACTTTC; cdr3_aa: CASSKGRVPQSRANVLTF